This TCR beta chain was sequenced in a study of technical replicates of blood from a handful of donors (dated by TCRdb to about 2017). Receptor amplification or capture employed the immunoSEQ multiplex PCR assay. TCRdb obtained this table from immuneACCESS and retained in-frame rearrangements with V and J assigned. These tables miss some clones; where compared with another copy, unresolved V genes account for less than half of the shortfall, and the remainder is unexplained. This sample holds approximately 75,000 clones; roughly 92% were observed only once. 0.41% of the sample rests with the top ten. In regard to this clone: Its antigen remains unidentified. No clone much larger than this one lies a single base away; base qualities are absent.

What was sequenced was T cells isolated from PBMCs. The receptor comes from a human donor in good health.

At the DNA level, the sequence is TGTGCCAGCAGCTTTCACCTTGGGACAGCGATACGGAACACTGAAGCTTTCTTT. Its protein reads: CASSFHLGTAIRNTEAFF. The rearrangement joined TRBV5-6 to TRBJ1-1, with TRBD1 matching 7 junction bases. After removal of 2 bases from V and 1 base from J, the junction retains 14 bases not matched to a gene. The germline V gene supplies CDR1 SGHDT and CDR2 YYEEEE. CDR3 length: 18 amino acids, cysteine to phenylalanine. The DNA shown is the 54-base CDR3, in frame from base 1.